The clone carrying this TCR beta chain has only one observation. What it recognizes is unknown. Generated by immunoSEQ multiplex PCR, the TCRdb table keeps only in-frame clones and is missing some. The table has around 160,000 clones, around 94% seen once. Germline V gives CDR1 SEHNR, CDR2 FQNEAQ (reference sequence). V shed 2 bases and J shed 5 bases, with 6 bases lying between them. This CDR3 region has 13 residues. This sample stems from a study of T cell responses to AZD1222 COVID-19 vaccine. Study-level points and caveats: Spike-specific TCR breadth and depth rose after two AZD1222 doses. Females made up more of the donors, who were largely white British, and clonal diversity may have come out too low.

This chain uses TRBV7-9 with TRBJ2-2; D call uncertain. This TCR was sampled from an adult who received the AZD1222 COVID-19 vaccine. The sequencing here drew on peripheral blood, taken 28 days after the second AZD1222 dose. As DNA, the CDR3 is TGTGCCAGCAGCTTACTGGGGACCGGGGAGCTGTTTTTT. Translated: CASSLLGTGELFF.